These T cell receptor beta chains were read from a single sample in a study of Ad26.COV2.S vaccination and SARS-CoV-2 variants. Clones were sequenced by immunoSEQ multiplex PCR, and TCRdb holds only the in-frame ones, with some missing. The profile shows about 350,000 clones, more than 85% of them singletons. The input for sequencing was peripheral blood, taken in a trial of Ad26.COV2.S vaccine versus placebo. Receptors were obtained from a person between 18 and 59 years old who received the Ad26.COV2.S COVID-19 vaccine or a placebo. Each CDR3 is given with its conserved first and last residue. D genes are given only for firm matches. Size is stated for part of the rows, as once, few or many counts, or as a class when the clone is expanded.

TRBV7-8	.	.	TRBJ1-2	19	TGTGCCAGCAGCTTAGTGGCCCAGTTATGGGATCGAAATAAGCTGGGCTACACCTTC	CASSLVAQLWDRNKLGYTF
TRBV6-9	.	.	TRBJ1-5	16	TGTGCCAGCAGTTATCCTACTGGAGATAGCAATCAGCCCCAGCATTTT	CASSYPTGDSNQPQHF
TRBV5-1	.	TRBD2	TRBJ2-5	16	TGCGCCAGCAGCGCCCGACTAGCGGGAGCCTCGGAGACCCAGTACTTC	CASSARLAGASETQYF
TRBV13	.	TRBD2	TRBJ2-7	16	TGTGCCAGCAGCTCCCCCGGGACTAGCGGGACCTACGAGCAGTACTTC	CASSSPGTSGTYEQYF
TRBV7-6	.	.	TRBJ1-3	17	TGTGCCAGCAGCCCACGTTCCGGACAGTACTCTGGAAACACCATATATTTT	CASSPRSGQYSGNTIYF
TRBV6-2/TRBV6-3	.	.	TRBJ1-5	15	TGTGCCAGCAGCCCCCACTGGCTTAGCAATCAGCCCCAGCATTTT	CASSPHWLSNQPQHF
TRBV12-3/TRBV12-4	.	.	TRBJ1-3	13	TGTGCCAGCAGTTTTGTCTCTGGAAACACCATATATTTT	CASSFVSGNTIYF
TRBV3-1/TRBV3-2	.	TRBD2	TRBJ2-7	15	TGTGCCAGCAGCCTAACTAGCGGGAGAGACTACGAGCAGTACTTC	CASSLTSGRDYEQYF
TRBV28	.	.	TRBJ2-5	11	TGTGCCAGCAGTTTAGACGAGACCCAGTACTTC	CASSLDETQYF
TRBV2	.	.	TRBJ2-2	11	TGTGCCAGCAGTGATGGCGGGGAGCTGTTTTTT	CASSDGGELFF
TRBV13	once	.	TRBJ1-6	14	TGTGCCAGCAGTTCTCGAGAGAATAATTCACCCCTCCACTTT	CASSSRENNSPLHF
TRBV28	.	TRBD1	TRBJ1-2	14	TGTGCCAGCAGGGTGGGACAGGGTGGTAGTGGCTACACCTTC	CASRVGQGGSGYTF
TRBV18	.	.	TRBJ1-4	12	TGTGCCAGCTCACATAGGAGTGAAAAACTGTTTTTT	CASSHRSEKLFF
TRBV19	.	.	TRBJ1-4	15	TGTGCCAGTAGTAAAGGTGGACGGGGTAATGAAAAACTGTTTTTT	CASSKGGRGNEKLFF
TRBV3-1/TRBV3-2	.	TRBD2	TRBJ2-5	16	TGTGCCAGCAGCCAAGATCCCAGCGGGGGGCAAGAGACCCAGTACTTC	CASSQDPSGGQETQYF
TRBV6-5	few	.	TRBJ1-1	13	TGTGCCAGCAGCCTCGCACGAAACACTGAAGCTTTCTTT	CASSLARNTEAFF
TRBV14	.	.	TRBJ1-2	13	TGTGCCAGCAGCCAAGAGCCAGTATATGGCTACACCTTC	CASSQEPVYGYTF
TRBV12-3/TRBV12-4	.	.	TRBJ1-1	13	TGTGCCAGCAATTACGGGGTGAACACTGAAGCTTTCTTT	CASNYGVNTEAFF
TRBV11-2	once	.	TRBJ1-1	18	TGTGCCAGCAGCTTAAGAGGCGGCAACGCAGCAAGGAGGACTGAAGCTTTCTTT	CASSLRGGNAARRTEAFF
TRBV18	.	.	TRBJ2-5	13	TGTGCCAGCTCACCGGACGGGGCGGTGACCCAGTACTTC	CASSPDGAVTQYF
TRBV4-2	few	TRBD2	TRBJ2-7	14	TGTGCCAGCAGCCAGACGGGACTAGCGGGCGAGCAGTACTTC	CASSQTGLAGEQYF
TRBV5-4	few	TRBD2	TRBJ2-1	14	TGTGCCAGCAGCTTCGGGACTAGCTTTCGTGAGCAGTTCTTC	CASSFGTSFREQFF
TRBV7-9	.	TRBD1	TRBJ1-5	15	TGTGCCAGCAGCTTAGGGACAGGTGGGGTTGAGGCCCAGCATTTT	CASSLGTGGVEAQHF
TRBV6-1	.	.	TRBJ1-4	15	TGTGCCAGCAGTGAGGGGGTAGGAAGGGTTGAAAAACTGTTTTTT	CASSEGVGRVEKLFF
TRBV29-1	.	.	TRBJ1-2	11	TGCAGCGTTGTCAGTAACTATGGCTACACCTTC	CSVVSNYGYTF
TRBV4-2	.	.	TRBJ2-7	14	TGTGCCAGCAGCCAAGTCAGGGACGGTGGCGAGCAGTACTTC	CASSQVRDGGEQYF
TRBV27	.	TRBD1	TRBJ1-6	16	TGTGCCAGCAGTCCTTACAGGGGAATTTATAATTCACCCCTCCACTTT	CASSPYRGIYNSPLHF
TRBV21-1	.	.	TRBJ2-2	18	TGTGCCAGCAGCAAGGCTCTTTGCGGGAGGCCGAACACCGGGGAGCTGTTTTTT	CASSKALCGRPNTGELFF
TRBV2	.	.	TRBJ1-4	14	TGTGCCAGCAGACAACTTGCAACTAATGAAAAACTGTTTTTT	CASRQLATNEKLFF
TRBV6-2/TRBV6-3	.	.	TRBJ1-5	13	TGTGCCAGCAGTTACGACGGCAATCAGCCCCAGCATTTT	CASSYDGNQPQHF
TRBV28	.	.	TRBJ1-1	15	TGTGCCAGCAGCCGGGGGGGAGGAGAGAACACTGAAGCTTTCTTT	CASSRGGGENTEAFF
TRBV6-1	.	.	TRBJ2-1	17	TGTGCCAGCAGTGAAATCGGAACAGGGACCCAGTACAATGAGCAGTTCTTC	CASSEIGTGTQYNEQFF